A selection of T cell receptor beta chains follows, all from one sample in a study of blood T cell repertoires in COVID-19. This table comes from immunoSEQ multiplex PCR, and its TCRdb copy is limited to in-frame clones, with some not included. The sample lists 120,000 or so clones, approximately 88% occurring once. Sequencing was carried out using peripheral blood. The receptors stem from a man aged 50-59 years with acute or convalescent COVID-19. The CDR3 runs from the conserved cysteine through the conserved F or W. D genes are given only for firm matches. Not all rows give a size; the values are once, few, many and, for expanded clones, a class.

-	TRBD1	TRBV5-1	TRBJ1-6	CASSLGTGDNSPLHF	TGCGCCAGCAGCTTGGGGACAGGGGATAATTCACCCCTCCACTTT
once	TRBD1	TRBV19	TRBJ1-2	CASSISTGVGYGYTF	TGTGCCAGTAGTATTTCCACAGGGGTCGGCTATGGCTACACCTTC
-	TRBD1	TRBV27	TRBJ1-2	CAEDRRYYGYTF	TGTGCCGAGGACAGGCGATACTATGGCTACACCTTC
-	TRBD1	TRBV11-2	TRBJ2-2	CASSARTGERGELFF	TGTGCCAGCAGCGCTCGGACAGGGGAAAGAGGGGAGCTGTTTTTT
-	-	TRBV4-1	TRBJ1-2	CASSQVNRHTF	TGCGCCAGCAGCCAAGTGAACAGGCACACCTTC
-	-	TRBV12-3/TRBV12-4	TRBJ1-1	CASSSRQNEAFF	TGTGCCAGCAGTTCCAGACAGAATGAAGCTTTCTTT
-	TRBD1	TRBV12-5	TRBJ2-3	CASGLRGPSTDTQYF	TGTGCTAGTGGTTTAAGGGGGCCTAGCACAGATACGCAGTATTTT
once	TRBD2	TRBV5-4	TRBJ2-3	CATQNSGRDTDTQYF	TGTGCCACACAAAATAGCGGGAGAGACACAGATACGCAGTATTTT
-	-	TRBV3-1/TRBV3-2	TRBJ1-2	CASSQGAGANYGYTF	TGTGCCAGCAGCCAAGGCGCAGGGGCGAACTATGGCTACACCTTC
-	-	TRBV6-5	TRBJ2-1	CASSYSTAGEQFF	TGTGCCAGCAGTTACTCGACAGCGGGTGAGCAGTTCTTC
-	-	TRBV29-1	TRBJ1-1	CSVEGASTEAFF	TGCAGCGTTGAGGGCGCGAGCACTGAAGCTTTCTTT
-	-	TRBV5-5	TRBJ1-2	CASTLITGTYGYTF	TGTGCCAGCACTCTAATCACAGGGACCTATGGCTACACCTTC
-	TRBD2	TRBV5-1	TRBJ2-3	CASSSLAGVADTQYF	TGCGCCAGCAGCTCCCTAGCGGGAGTAGCAGATACGCAGTATTTT
-	-	TRBV19	TRBJ2-1	CASSPRQIPNEQFF	TGTGCCAGTAGTCCCCGACAGATACCCAATGAGCAGTTCTTC
-	-	TRBV5-1	TRBJ2-3	CASSLEPQFYTQYF	TGCGCCAGCAGCTTGGAACCTCAGTTCTATACGCAGTATTTT
-	-	TRBV25-1	TRBJ2-1	CASSVLAIYNEQFF	TGTGCCAGCAGTGTACTAGCAATCTACAATGAGCAGTTCTTC
once	TRBD1	TRBV7-9	TRBJ1-4	CASSPGQPREKLFF	TGTGCCAGCAGCCCGGGACAGCCAAGGGAAAAACTGTTTTTT
-	TRBD2	TRBV10-2	TRBJ2-1	CASIMTSGRPTNSYNEQFF	TGCGCCAGCATTATGACTAGCGGGAGGCCCACGAACTCCTACAATGAGCAGTTCTTC
-	-	TRBV30	TRBJ2-3	CAWRQGLTSTDTQYF	TGTGCCTGGAGGCAGGGACTCACTTCCACAGATACGCAGTATTTT
-	TRBD1	TRBV10-3	TRBJ2-7	CAITGTGRDEQYF	TGTGCCATTACCGGGACAGGGCGCGACGAGCAGTACTTC
-	-	TRBV7-2	TRBJ2-1	CASSRGAGTPTYNEQFF	TGTGCCAGCAGCCGGGGGGCCGGGACGCCCACCTACAATGAGCAGTTCTTC
once	TRBD1	TRBV13	TRBJ2-6	CASSLSGGSGANVLTF	TGTGCCAGCAGCTTATCAGGGGGCTCTGGGGCCAACGTCCTGACTTTC
-	-	TRBV21-1	TRBJ2-3	CASSKVVGGRREALLTDTQYF	TGTGCCAGCAGCAAAGTTGTGGGGGGCCGGCGGGAGGCCTTACTCACAGATACGCAGTATTTT
-	TRBD1	TRBV18	TRBJ1-1	CASSLLDRPTEAFF	TGTGCCAGCTCATTACTGGACAGGCCCACTGAAGCTTTCTTT
-	TRBD2	TRBV24-1	TRBJ2-1	CATSPTSGSYNEQFF	TGTGCCACGTCCCCGACTAGCGGGAGCTACAATGAGCAGTTCTTC
-	TRBD1	TRBV24-1	TRBJ1-2	CAVRDRGRYGYTF	TGTGCTGTCCGGGACAGGGGTCGTTATGGCTACACCTTC
-	TRBD1	TRBV30	TRBJ2-7	CAWTPGSTGLSSYEQYF	TGTGCCTGGACCCCGGGTTCGACAGGGTTATCCTCCTACGAGCAGTACTTC
-	-	TRBV5-1	TRBJ2-2	CASSVTGDTGELFF	TGCGCCAGCAGCGTCACAGGTGACACCGGGGAGCTGTTTTTT
-	-	TRBV19	TRBJ2-7	CASRSGSPSFAYEQYF	TGTGCCAGTAGGTCGGGGTCTCCAAGCTTCGCCTACGAGCAGTACTTC
-	TRBD1	TRBV3-1/TRBV3-2	TRBJ1-2	CASSPTRGEIYGYTF	TGTGCCAGCAGCCCCACCAGGGGGGAAATATATGGCTACACCTTC
-	-	TRBV5-4	TRBJ2-5	CASSSDSLQETQYF	TGTGCCAGCAGCTCTGACAGTCTCCAAGAGACCCAGTACTTC
-	TRBD1	TRBV18	TRBJ2-5	CASSPGQSETQYF	TGTGCCAGCTCACCGGGACAGTCCGAGACCCAGTACTTC
few	-	TRBV5-1	TRBJ1-3	CASSLEGGSGNTIYF	TGCGCCAGCAGCTTGGAGGGAGGCTCTGGAAACACCATATATTTT
once	-	TRBV18	TRBJ2-1	CASSPRGYEQFF	TGTGCCAGCTCACCACGCGGCTATGAGCAGTTCTTC
-	-	TRBV24-1	TRBJ2-1	CATSDPARGGNEQFF	TGTGCCACCAGTGATCCGGCTAGGGGGGGCAATGAGCAGTTCTTC
-	TRBD2	TRBV6-5	TRBJ2-1	CASSYTLAGGNEQFF	TGTGCCAGCAGTTATACCCTAGCGGGAGGCAATGAGCAGTTCTTC
-	-	TRBV7-7	TRBJ2-1	CASSLGSGVNEQFF	TGTGCCAGCAGCTTAGGGTCGGGAGTCAATGAGCAGTTCTTC
-	TRBD1	TRBV7-8	TRBJ1-1	CASSLIQGAGTEAFF	TGTGCCAGCAGCTTAATACAGGGGGCTGGGACTGAAGCTTTCTTT
-	TRBD1	TRBV11-3	TRBJ2-2	CASSLGQGDTGELFF	TGTGCCAGCAGCTTAGGACAGGGTGACACCGGGGAGCTGTTTTTT
-	TRBD2	TRBV14	TRBJ2-1	CASRTSGRPNEQFF	TGTGCCAGCAGGACTAGCGGGAGGCCGAATGAGCAGTTCTTC
-	TRBD2	TRBV7-9	TRBJ2-5	CASSLAGGPGETQYF	TGTGCCAGCAGCTTAGCGGGAGGGCCGGGGGAGACCCAGTACTTC